This TCR beta chain was observed in a study of T cells in Graves' hyperthyroidism and ophthalmopathy. Graves' hyperthyroidism was deemed stable absent ophthalmopathy progression within 18 months. Each diagnosis drew on symptoms, thyroxine, TRAb, thyroid ultrasound and orbital computed tomography findings. Amplified TCR beta CDR3 regions came from RNA transcripts. During a first-round RT-PCR of the TCR CDR3, the HTBI primer set was used. TCRdb re-derived calls from the multiplex PCR reads in MiXCR, one entry per CDR3 protein. The table lists fewer than 850,000 distinct CDR3 sequences, approximately 15% of them singletons. There are many counts of this clonotype. This receptor was identified in a man over 45 with Graves' hyperthyroidism. The sample taken for sequencing was blood.

The CDR3 region has the DNA TGTGCCATCAGTGATTTTTCGCCTAGCGGGAGAGAGACCCAGTACTTC. Translating gives CAISDFSPSGRETQYF. The rearrangement joins TRBV10-3 to TRBJ2-5; TRBD2 matches 10 bases. Germline V CDR1 and CDR2: ENHRY, SYGVKD. The CDR3 covers 16 residues. V shed 3 bases, J shed 4 bases, and the junction held 8 bases outside the gene matches.